This entry concerns a single T cell receptor (beta chain). What it binds is unknown. This table comes from immunoSEQ multiplex PCR, and its TCRdb copy is limited to in-frame clones, with some not included. The sample consists of 120,000 to 150,000 clones, around 84% of them appearing once. J lost 3 bases, V lost 4 bases, and 8 bases had no gene match. This CDR3 spans 17 amino acids. The germline gives CDR1 SGHRS, CDR2 YFSETQ. The data derive from a study of T cell responses to AZD1222 COVID-19 vaccine. Whole-study findings and limits: The study found vaccine-associated CD4 TCRs spanning spike, dominant at 160-218 and 743-854. Females outnumbered males among donors, who were mostly white British; clonal diversity was possibly underestimated.

This TCR was sampled from an adult who received the AZD1222 COVID-19 vaccine. V is TRBV5-1 and J is TRBJ2-7, with TRBD2 matching 15 bases. The source material was peripheral blood, sampled 28 days after the second AZD1222 dose. In DNA form, the CDR3 reads TGCGCCAGCAGCCCCGGGGGGACTAGCGGGAGGATCTACGAGCAGTACTTC. Translating gives CASSPGGTSGRIYEQYF. Complete variable domain (other parts from reference TRBV5-1 and TRBJ2-7): KAGVTQTPRYLIKTRGQQVTLSCSPISGHRSVSWYQQTPGQGLQFLFEYFSETQRNKGNFPGRFSGRQFSNSRSEMNVSTLELGDSALYLCASSPGGTSGRIYEQYFGPGTRLTVT.